Given below is one T cell receptor (beta chain) in context. Its antigen is unknown. No quality values exist for individual bases; no much larger clone is one base distant. The data were taken from a study of blood T cell repertoires in COVID-19 (dated by TCRdb to 2020 to 2021). For the wider study: Collaborator samples came from the United States, Italy and Spain and covered acute and convalescent phases of COVID-19. The material from the prospective study consisted of cDNA or gDNA derived from T cells, B-cell-depleted T cells, or PBMCs. Sample metadata almost always included a de-identified subject ID, COVID-19 status, age in years and sex. The dataset comprised deeply sampled blood TCRbeta repertoires from subjects exposed to, actively infected with, or recovered from COVID-19. The repertoires were released in a freely available public database meant as a resource for research on the immune response to SARS-CoV-2. Where available, HLA class I and class II types were taken from metadata supplied by the sample provider and were not determined by assay-based typing. Samples were obtained from the ongoing ImmuneRACE study (first 160 participants) and from 1,254 subjects provided by 6 global collaborators.

The immunoSEQ Assay, a bias-controlled multiplex PCR, was used to amplify TCRbeta CDR3 regions from genomic DNA. From the authors' description of their analysis: Nucleated cell counts per sample were estimated from amplification of reference gene primers within the assay. To quantify the absolute abundance of each unique TCRbeta CDR3 rearrangement, sequence reads were collapsed and filtered. For each sample, productive Simpson clonality was calculated by taking the square root of Simpson's diversity index across productive rearrangements. As stored in TCRdb, this immuneACCESS dataset retains in-frame rearrangements with V and J assigned. A fraction of the clones does not appear; measured against another copy, unresolved V genes explain less than half of the discrepancy, and the remainder lacks a known reason. That table is the source of V, J and clone size, and D and trimming were worked out from the DNA. The sample records approximately 200,000 clones, around 87% of which are singletons. Roughly 3% of the sample is taken by the ten largest.

V loses 3 bases of germline sequence and J loses 8 bases, and the interval between the two ends is 11 bases. Inclusive of the bounding cysteine and phenylalanine, the CDR3 is 14 residues long. Only CDR3 DNA remains: 42 bases, in frame from the first base. CDR1 and CDR2 are read off the germline V gene (reference sequence) as LNHDA and SQIVND. What the research found in general, with its limitations: The amount of clinical and demographic metadata varied by source and participant and was provided uncurated.

In the prospective study, participants were about 18 to 90 years old, resided in under 30 geographic areas of the United States, and were enrolled through a virtual design. Cohort assignment in the prospective study relied on participant-reported clinical history from a screening survey and a study questionnaire. In the prospective study, mobile phlebotomists collected whole blood, serum and a nasopharyngeal or oropharyngeal swab from each participant. Over a roughly two-month period, participants in the prospective study had the option of providing additional blood draws and questionnaires. Blood samples from the prospective study were shipped frozen or at room temperature prior to DNA extraction.

The TCR was taken from a woman in her late teens or twenties in a cohort exposed to, infected with or recovered from COVID-19 (not recorded which). Sample: PBMCs or T cells enriched from blood (not recorded which). The sequence links TRBV19 to TRBJ1-6; there is no confident call for the D gene. The CDR3: CASSILGRYSPLHF. The DNA is TGTGCCAGTAGTATCCTGGGGAGGTATTCACCCCTCCACTTT.